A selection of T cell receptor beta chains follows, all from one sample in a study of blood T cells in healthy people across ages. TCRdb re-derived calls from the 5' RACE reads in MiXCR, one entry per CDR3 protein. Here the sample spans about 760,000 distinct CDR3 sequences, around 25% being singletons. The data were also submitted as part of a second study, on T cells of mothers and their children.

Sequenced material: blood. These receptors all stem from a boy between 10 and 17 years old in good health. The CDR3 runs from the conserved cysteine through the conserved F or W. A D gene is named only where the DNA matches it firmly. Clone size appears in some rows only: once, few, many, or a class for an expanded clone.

CDR3aa: CSAYNRVSNEKLFF; CDR3nt: TGCAGTGCTTATAATCGAGTTTCCAATGAAAAACTGTTTTTT; v_gene: TRBV20-1; abundance: few; len: 14; j_gene: TRBJ1-4; d_gene: .
CDR3aa: CASSPFLAGGSFIPGANVLTF; CDR3nt: TGTGCCAGCTCACCATTCTTAGCGGGGGGCTCCTTCATTCCTGGGGCCAACGTCCTGACTTTC; v_gene: TRBV18; abundance: .; len: 21; j_gene: TRBJ2-6; d_gene: TRBD2
CDR3aa: CASKAVAHPWVTQYF; CDR3nt: TGTGCCAGCAAGGCGGTGGCCCACCCGTGGGTGACCCAGTACTTC; v_gene: TRBV7-9; abundance: few; len: 15; j_gene: TRBJ2-5; d_gene: .
CDR3aa: CASSPDRTSYEQYF; CDR3nt: TGTGCCAGCAGCCCTGACAGGACCTCCTACGAGCAGTACTTC; v_gene: TRBV11-2; abundance: .; len: 14; j_gene: TRBJ2-7; d_gene: .
CDR3aa: CASSPRGPAREKLFF; CDR3nt: TGTGCCAGCAGCCCCCGAGGCCCAGCTCGGGAAAAACTGTTTTTT; v_gene: TRBV7-2; abundance: .; len: 15; j_gene: TRBJ1-4; d_gene: .
CDR3aa: CASSNDRGRHF; CDR3nt: TGTGCCAGCAGCAACGACAGGGGGCGTCACTTC; v_gene: TRBV7-2; abundance: .; len: 11; j_gene: TRBJ2-5; d_gene: TRBD1
CDR3aa: CSARTGNWYQETQYF; CDR3nt: TGCAGCGCCCGAACCGGTAATTGGTACCAAGAGACCCAGTACTTC; v_gene: TRBV29-1; abundance: .; len: 15; j_gene: TRBJ2-5; d_gene: .
CDR3aa: CASSLGTSGALPPETQYF; CDR3nt: TGTGCCAGCAGCCTTGGGACTAGCGGGGCCCTCCCCCCAGAGACCCAGTACTTC; v_gene: TRBV4-2; abundance: .; len: 18; j_gene: TRBJ2-5; d_gene: TRBD2
CDR3aa: CSARGTSGNYEQYF; CDR3nt: TGCAGTGCTAGGGGGACTAGCGGGAACTACGAGCAGTACTTC; v_gene: TRBV20-1; abundance: few; len: 14; j_gene: TRBJ2-7; d_gene: TRBD2
CDR3aa: CASSLGTAGSSYEQYF; CDR3nt: TGTGCCAGCAGTTTAGGAACGGCGGGGAGCTCCTACGAGCAGTACTTC; v_gene: TRBV28; abundance: .; len: 16; j_gene: TRBJ2-7; d_gene: .
CDR3aa: CASSHELFGHEQYF; CDR3nt: TGTGCCAGCAGCCATGAACTGTTCGGCCACGAGCAGTACTTC; v_gene: TRBV7-9; abundance: .; len: 14; j_gene: TRBJ2-7; d_gene: .
CDR3aa: CASSNRGVEGYTF; CDR3nt: TGTGCCAGTAGTAATCGCGGGGTGGAGGGCTACACCTTC; v_gene: TRBV19; abundance: .; len: 13; j_gene: TRBJ1-2; d_gene: .
CDR3aa: CASSESRDYTDTQYF; CDR3nt: TGCGCCAGCAGTGAGTCAAGGGACTACACAGATACGCAGTATTTT; v_gene: TRBV10-2; abundance: few; len: 15; j_gene: TRBJ2-3; d_gene: TRBD2
CDR3aa: CASSLAGSGGYTF; CDR3nt: TGTGCCAGCAGCTTAGCCGGCAGTGGGGGCTACACCTTC; v_gene: TRBV13; abundance: few; len: 13; j_gene: TRBJ1-2; d_gene: .
CDR3aa: CSASSPSLSEQYF; CDR3nt: TGCAGTGCTAGTAGTCCTAGCTTGTCCGAGCAGTACTTC; v_gene: TRBV20-1; abundance: few; len: 13; j_gene: TRBJ2-7; d_gene: .
CDR3aa: CASSLVWWDQYF; CDR3nt: TGTGCCAGCAGCTTAGTATGGTGGGACCAGTACTTC; v_gene: TRBV7-2; abundance: few; len: 12; j_gene: TRBJ2-5; d_gene: .
CDR3aa: CSVDFSGTGFYGYTF; CDR3nt: TGCAGCGTTGATTTTTCCGGGACCGGGTTCTATGGCTACACCTTC; v_gene: TRBV29-1; abundance: few; len: 15; j_gene: TRBJ1-2; d_gene: .
CDR3aa: CASSSFILSGNEQFF; CDR3nt: TGTGCCAGCAGCTCATTCATTTTGTCCGGCAATGAGCAGTTCTTC; v_gene: TRBV27; abundance: .; len: 15; j_gene: TRBJ2-1; d_gene: .
CDR3aa: CATSDFKQGSDDEQFF; CDR3nt: TGTGCCACCAGTGATTTTAAACAGGGAAGTGACGATGAGCAGTTCTTC; v_gene: TRBV24-1; abundance: few; len: 16; j_gene: TRBJ2-1; d_gene: .
CDR3aa: CASSQEWCEQYF; CDR3nt: TGTGCCAGCAGCCAAGAGTGGTGCGAGCAGTACTTC; v_gene: TRBV3-1; abundance: few; len: 12; j_gene: TRBJ2-7; d_gene: .